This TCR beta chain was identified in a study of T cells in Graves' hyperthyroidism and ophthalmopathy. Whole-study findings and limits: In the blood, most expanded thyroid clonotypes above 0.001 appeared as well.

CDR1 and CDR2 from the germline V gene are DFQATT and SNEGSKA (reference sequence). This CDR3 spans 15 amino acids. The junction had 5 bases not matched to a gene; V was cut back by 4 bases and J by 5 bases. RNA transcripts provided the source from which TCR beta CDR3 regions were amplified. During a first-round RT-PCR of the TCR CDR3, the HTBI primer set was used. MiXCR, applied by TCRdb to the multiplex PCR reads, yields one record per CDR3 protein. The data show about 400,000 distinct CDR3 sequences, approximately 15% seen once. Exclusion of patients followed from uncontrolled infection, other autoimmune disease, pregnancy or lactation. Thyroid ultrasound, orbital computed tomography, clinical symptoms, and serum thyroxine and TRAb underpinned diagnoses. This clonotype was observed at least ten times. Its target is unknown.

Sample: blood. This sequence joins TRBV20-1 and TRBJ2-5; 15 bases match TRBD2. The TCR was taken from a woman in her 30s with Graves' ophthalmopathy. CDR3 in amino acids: CSATRTSGGAETQYF. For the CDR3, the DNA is TGCAGTGCTACCCGGACTAGCGGGGGGGCGGAGACCCAGTACTTC.